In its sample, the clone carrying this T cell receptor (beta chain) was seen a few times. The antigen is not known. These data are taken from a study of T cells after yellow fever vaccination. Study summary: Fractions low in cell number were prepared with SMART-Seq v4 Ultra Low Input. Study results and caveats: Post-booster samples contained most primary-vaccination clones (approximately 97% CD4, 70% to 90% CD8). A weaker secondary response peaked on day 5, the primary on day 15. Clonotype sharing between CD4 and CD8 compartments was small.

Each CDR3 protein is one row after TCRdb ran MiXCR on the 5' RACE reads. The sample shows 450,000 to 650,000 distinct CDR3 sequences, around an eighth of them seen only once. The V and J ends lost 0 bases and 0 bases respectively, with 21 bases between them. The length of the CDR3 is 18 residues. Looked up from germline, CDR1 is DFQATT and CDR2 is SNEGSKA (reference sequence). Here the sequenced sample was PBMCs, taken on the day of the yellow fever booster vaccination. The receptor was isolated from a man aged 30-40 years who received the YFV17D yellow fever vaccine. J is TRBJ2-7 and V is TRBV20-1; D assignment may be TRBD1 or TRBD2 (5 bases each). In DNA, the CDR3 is TGCAGTGCTAGAGATTATGGGGGAGAGGGGAAATCCTCCTACGAGCAGTACTTC. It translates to CSARDYGGEGKSSYEQYF.